Listed below are T cell receptor beta chains from one sample, sequenced in a study of control samples from healthy donors and cancer patients. TCRdb keeps only in-frame clones here, not all; method: immunoSEQ multiplex PCR. This table has about 180,000 clones, around 90% appearing once. Sequenced input: blood. All receptors come from a woman aged 40 to 50 in good health. Each CDR3 is given with its conserved first and last residue.

TRBJ2-1	TRBV11-2	CASRKTGAEQFF
TRBJ2-7	TRBV5-4	CASSLSQEEQYF
TRBJ1-2	TRBV7-9	CASSLSFEKDRPYGYTF
TRBJ2-4	TRBV5-3	CARSLVGIEYPKNIQYF
TRBJ2-7	TRBV6-5	CASSYSLAGVYEQYF
TRBJ1-5	TRBV6-2/TRBV6-3	CASSRTPWNSNQPQHF
TRBJ1-2	TRBV19	CASSMPFTGNSYGYTF
TRBJ1-4	TRBV9	CASSATGNTNEKLFF
TRBJ2-2	TRBV3-1/TRBV3-2	CASSHGQGQAGELFF
TRBJ1-1	TRBV5-1	CASSREGDTEAFF
TRBJ2-4	TRBV24-1	CATSDPRGGGAKNIQYF
TRBJ1-3	TRBV12-3/TRBV12-4	CASSPTGPAGVYF
TRBJ2-2	TRBV9	CASSVVTNTGELFF
TRBJ1-1	TRBV28	CASSPLETNTEAFF
TRBJ1-6	TRBV5-1	CASSEQGYNSPLHF
TRBJ1-1	TRBV29-1	CSVGYRAGTEAFF
TRBJ1-6	TRBV14	CASSHQGRNTSPLHF
TRBJ2-2	TRBV12-3/TRBV12-4	CASSLGNTGELFF
TRBJ2-2	TRBV15	CATGQGTVGELFF
TRBJ2-2	TRBV11-3	CASSPPNTGELFF
TRBJ1-1	TRBV7-9	CASSFATDLTEAFF
TRBJ2-5	TRBV7-7	CASSFRTSTQETQYF
TRBJ1-5	TRBV6-5	CASRHKGGNQPQHF
TRBJ1-4	TRBV5-1	CASSLEMPTNEKLFF
TRBJ1-1	TRBV15	CATSGEPRVTTEAFF
TRBJ2-2	TRBV18	CASSRQANTGELFF
TRBJ1-5	TRBV6-6	CASSWTGGEPQHF
TRBJ2-5	TRBV3-1/TRBV3-2	CASSPRDWYQETQYF
TRBJ2-7	TRBV10-3	CAIRSGGAIGDEQYF
TRBJ1-3	TRBV7-9	CASSPPSYGSRPGGLAIYF
TRBJ1-6	TRBV19	CASSAQGSSYNSPLHF
TRBJ2-5	TRBV5-1	CASSPLLGETQYF
TRBJ1-2	TRBV5-1	CASSLDPGVKVLDTF
TRBJ2-7	TRBV19	CASAGLAGGPREQYF
TRBJ2-5	TRBV7-9	CASSVQGAQETQYF
TRBJ1-1	TRBV5-1	CASRVTEAFF
TRBJ1-2	TRBV19	CASSILFSVYGYTF
TRBJ2-1	TRBV6-1	CASSEPSSYNEQFF
TRBJ2-7	TRBV2	CASMGQGTMNEQYF
TRBJ2-7	TRBV10-1	CASSEGTDYEQYF
TRBJ1-4	TRBV12-3/TRBV12-4	CASRQGSEKLFF
TRBJ1-4	TRBV7-8	CASSSTTGGAGEKLFF
TRBJ2-7	TRBV9	CASSVGGTPDYEQYF
TRBJ1-2	TRBV3-1/TRBV3-2	CASSPRQTPNYGYTF
TRBJ1-5	TRBV7-8	CASSLRRANQPQHF
TRBJ2-5	TRBV5-4	CASSSQDAETQYF
TRBJ1-4	TRBV7-2	CASSPRRGGGEKLFF
TRBJ1-1	TRBV10-3	CAITQQGRNTEAFF
TRBJ2-7	TRBV27	CASRGQAYEQYF
TRBJ1-2	TRBV29-1	CSVEPREGGYTF
TRBJ1-2	TRBV5-5	CASSPDRANYGYTF
TRBJ1-2	TRBV6-5	CASSYIRTGGGYGYTF
TRBJ1-5	TRBV6-6	CASSYQTGWSQPQHF
TRBJ2-7	TRBV19	CASSYTGGLSSYEQYF
TRBJ1-1	TRBV19	CASSIGQNRGTFF
TRBJ2-7	TRBV2	CASSGAYEQYF
TRBJ2-1	TRBV5-1	CASSPLTSGGPEQFF
TRBJ1-1	TRBV5-1	CASSFTTTGSAEAFF
TRBJ1-4	TRBV6-1	CASSENMGQSGGLFF
TRBJ1-5	TRBV27	CASSLTDSYQPQHF